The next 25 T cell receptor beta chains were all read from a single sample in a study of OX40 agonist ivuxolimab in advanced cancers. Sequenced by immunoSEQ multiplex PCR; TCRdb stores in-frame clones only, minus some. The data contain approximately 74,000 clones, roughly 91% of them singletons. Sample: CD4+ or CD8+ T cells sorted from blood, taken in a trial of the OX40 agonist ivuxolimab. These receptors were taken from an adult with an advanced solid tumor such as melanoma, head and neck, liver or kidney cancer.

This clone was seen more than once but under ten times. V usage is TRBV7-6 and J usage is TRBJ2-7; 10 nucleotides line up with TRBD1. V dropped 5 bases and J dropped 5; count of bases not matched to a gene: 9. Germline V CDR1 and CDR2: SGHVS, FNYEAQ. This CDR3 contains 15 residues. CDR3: CASSPGQGLSHEQYF. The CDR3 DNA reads TGTGCCAGCAGCCCGGGACAGGGGTTATCTCACGAGCAGTACTTC.

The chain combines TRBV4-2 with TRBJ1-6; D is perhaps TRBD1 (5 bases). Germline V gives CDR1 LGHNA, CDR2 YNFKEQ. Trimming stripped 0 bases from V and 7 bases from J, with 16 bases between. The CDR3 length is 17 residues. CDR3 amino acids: CASSQEPQGGINSPLHF. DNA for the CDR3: TGTGCCAGCAGCCAAGAACCCCAGGGAGGGATCAATTCACCCCTCCACTTT.

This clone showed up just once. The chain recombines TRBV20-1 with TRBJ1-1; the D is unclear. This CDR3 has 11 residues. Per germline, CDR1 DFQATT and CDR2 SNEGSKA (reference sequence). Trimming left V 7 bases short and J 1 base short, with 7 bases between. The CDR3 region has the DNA TGCAGTGGAGGCCGGAACACTGAAGCTTTCTTT. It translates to CSGGRNTEAFF.

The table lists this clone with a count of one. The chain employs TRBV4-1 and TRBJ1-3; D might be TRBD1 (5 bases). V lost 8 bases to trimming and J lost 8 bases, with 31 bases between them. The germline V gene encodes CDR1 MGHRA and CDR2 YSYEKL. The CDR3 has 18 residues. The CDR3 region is CASSHLLGTEAAGDTIYF. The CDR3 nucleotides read TGCGCCAGCTCCCACCTATTAGGGACCGAGGCCGCCGGAGACACCATATATTTT.

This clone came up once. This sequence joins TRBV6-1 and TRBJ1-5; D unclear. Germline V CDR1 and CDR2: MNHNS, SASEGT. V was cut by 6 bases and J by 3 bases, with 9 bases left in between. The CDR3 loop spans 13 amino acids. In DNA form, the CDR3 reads TGTGCCAGCAGACTCCAAAACAATCAGCCCCAGCATTTT. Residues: CASRLQNNQPQHF.

DNA for the CDR3: TGTGCCAGCAGCCCCCTACCCTACAATGAGCAGTTCTTC. Translating gives CASSPLPYNEQFF. The rearrangement joins TRBV7-9 to TRBJ2-1; D gene unclear. The CDR3 loop spans 13 amino acids. Trimming removed 5 bases from V and 2 bases from J, with 7 bases in between. Germline V lookup: CDR1 SEHNR, CDR2 FQNEAQ (reference sequence).

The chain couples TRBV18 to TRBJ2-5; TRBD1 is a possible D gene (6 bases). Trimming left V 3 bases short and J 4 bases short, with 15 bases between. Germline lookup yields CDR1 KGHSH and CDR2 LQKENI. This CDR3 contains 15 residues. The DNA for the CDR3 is TGTGCCAGCTCACCCAATACAGGGTTCATAGAGACCCAGTACTTC. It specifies CASSPNTGFIETQYF.

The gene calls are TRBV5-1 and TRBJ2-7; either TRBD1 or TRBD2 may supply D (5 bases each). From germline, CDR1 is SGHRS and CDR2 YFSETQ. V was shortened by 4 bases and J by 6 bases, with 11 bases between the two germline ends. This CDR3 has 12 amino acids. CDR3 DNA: TGCGCCAGCAGCATCCGGGACGGCGAGCAGTACTTC. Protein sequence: CASSIRDGEQYF.

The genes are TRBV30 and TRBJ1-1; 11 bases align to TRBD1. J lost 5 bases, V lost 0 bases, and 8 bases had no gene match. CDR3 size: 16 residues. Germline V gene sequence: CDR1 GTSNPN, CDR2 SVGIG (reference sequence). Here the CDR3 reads CAWSVLGTGGRTEAFF. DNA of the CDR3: TGTGCCTGGAGTGTACTTGGGACAGGGGGTCGGACTGAAGCTTTCTTT.

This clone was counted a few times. The CDR3 spells CSVARAINQPQHF. Here the CDR3 DNA reads TGCAGCGTTGCCAGGGCCATCAATCAGCCCCAGCATTTT. The J gene is TRBJ1-5, the V gene TRBV29-1; D is perhaps TRBD1 (5 bases). V dropped 4 bases and J dropped 3 bases, with 10 bases sitting between them. The CDR3 contains 13 residues. From germline, CDR1 is SQVTM and CDR2 ANQGSEA.

The CDR3 region has the DNA TGTGCCAGCAGCTTCCGGACTAGCGGGAGTTTCGAGCAGTACTTC. Its protein product is CASSFRTSGSFEQYF. The chain carries TRBV11-2 and TRBJ2-7, with 13 nucleotides matching TRBD2. The CDR3 extends over 15 amino acids. Trimming at V came to 3 bases and at J to 6 bases, leaving 5 bases not matched to a gene. Germline V gene sequence: CDR1 SGHAT, CDR2 FQNNGV. The full variable domain, with the rest looked up from reference TRBV11-2 and TRBJ2-7, is EAGVAQSPRYKIIEKRQSVAFWCNPISGHATLYWYQQILGQGPKLLIQFQNNGVVDDSQLPKDRFSAERLKGVDSTLKIQPAKLEDSAVYLCASSFRTSGSFEQYFGPGTRLTVT.

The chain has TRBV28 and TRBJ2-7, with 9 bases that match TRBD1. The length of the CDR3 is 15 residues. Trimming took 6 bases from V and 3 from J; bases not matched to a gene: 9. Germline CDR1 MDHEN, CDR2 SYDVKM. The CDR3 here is CASSSPGQGNYEQYF. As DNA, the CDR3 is TGTGCCAGCAGCTCCCCCGGACAGGGGAACTACGAGCAGTACTTC. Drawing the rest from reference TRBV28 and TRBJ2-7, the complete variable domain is DVKVTQSSRYLVKRTGEKVFLECVQDMDHENMFWYRQDPGLGLRLIYFSYDVKMKEKGDIPEGYSVSREKKERFSLILESASTNQTSMYLCASSSPGQGNYEQYFGPGTRLTVT.

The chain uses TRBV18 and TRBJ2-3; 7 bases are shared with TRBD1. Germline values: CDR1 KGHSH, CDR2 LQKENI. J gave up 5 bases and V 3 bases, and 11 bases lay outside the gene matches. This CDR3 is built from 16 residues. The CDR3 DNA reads TGTGCCAGCTCACCGCTAGAGACAGGGTTGGGAGATACGCAGTATTTT. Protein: CASSPLETGLGDTQYF.

CDR3 nucleotide sequence: TGTGCCAAAGACGCGGGGGGAGGTCAAGAGACCCAGTACTTC. Translated: CAKDAGGGQETQYF. The chain recombines TRBV2 with TRBJ2-5, with 8 bases that match TRBD2. Unmatched junction bases numbered 9, after V lost 10 bases and J lost 2 bases. Looked up from germline, CDR1 is SNHLY and CDR2 is FYNNEI. This CDR3 has 14 amino acids.

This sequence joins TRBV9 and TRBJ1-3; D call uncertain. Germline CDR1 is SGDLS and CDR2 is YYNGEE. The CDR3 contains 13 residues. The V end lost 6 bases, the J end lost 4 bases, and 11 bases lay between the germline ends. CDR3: CASNPRAGNTIYF. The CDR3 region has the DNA TGTGCCAGCAACCCCCGGGCGGGAAACACCATATATTTT.

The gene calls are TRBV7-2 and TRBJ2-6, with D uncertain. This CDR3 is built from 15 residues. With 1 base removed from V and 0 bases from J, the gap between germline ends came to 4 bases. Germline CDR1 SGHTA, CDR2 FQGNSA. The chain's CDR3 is CASSLVSSGANVLTF. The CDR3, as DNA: TGTGCCAGCAGCTTAGTAAGCTCTGGGGCCAACGTCCTGACTTTC.

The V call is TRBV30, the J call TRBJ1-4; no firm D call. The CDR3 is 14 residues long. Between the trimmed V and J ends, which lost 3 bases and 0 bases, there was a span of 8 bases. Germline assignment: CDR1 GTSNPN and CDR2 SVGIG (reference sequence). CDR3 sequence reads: CAWRGFATNEKLFF. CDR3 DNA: TGTGCCTGGAGGGGATTCGCAACTAATGAAAAACTGTTTTTT.

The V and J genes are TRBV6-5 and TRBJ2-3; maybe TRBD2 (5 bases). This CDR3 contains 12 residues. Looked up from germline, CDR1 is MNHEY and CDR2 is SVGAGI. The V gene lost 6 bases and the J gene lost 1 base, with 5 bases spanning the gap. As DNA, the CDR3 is TGTGCCAGCAGGGGAGGCACAGATACGCAGTATTTT. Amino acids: CASRGGTDTQYF.

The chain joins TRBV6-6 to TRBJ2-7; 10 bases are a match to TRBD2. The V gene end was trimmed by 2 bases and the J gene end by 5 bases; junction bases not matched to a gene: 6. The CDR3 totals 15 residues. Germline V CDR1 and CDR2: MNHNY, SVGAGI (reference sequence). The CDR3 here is CASSYRAGGQNEQYF. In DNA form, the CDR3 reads TGTGCCAGCAGTTACCGAGCGGGGGGGCAAAACGAGCAGTACTTC.

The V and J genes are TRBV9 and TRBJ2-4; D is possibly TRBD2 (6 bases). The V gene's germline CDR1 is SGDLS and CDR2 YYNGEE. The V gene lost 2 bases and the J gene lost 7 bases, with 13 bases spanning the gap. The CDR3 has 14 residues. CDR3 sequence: CASSVGRDGNIQYF. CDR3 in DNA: TGTGCCAGCAGCGTTGGGCGGGACGGCAACATTCAGTACTTC.

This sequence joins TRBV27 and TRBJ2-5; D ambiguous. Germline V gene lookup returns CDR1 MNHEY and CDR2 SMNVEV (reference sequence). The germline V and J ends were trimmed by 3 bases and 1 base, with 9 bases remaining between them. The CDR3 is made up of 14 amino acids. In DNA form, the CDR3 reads TGTGCCAGCAGTTTGGGATTCTCCCAAGAGACCCAGTACTTC. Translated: CASSLGFSQETQYF.

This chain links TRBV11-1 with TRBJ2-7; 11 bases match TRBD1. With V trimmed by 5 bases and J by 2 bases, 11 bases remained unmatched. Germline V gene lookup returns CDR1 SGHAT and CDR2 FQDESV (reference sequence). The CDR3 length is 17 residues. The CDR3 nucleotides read TGTGCCAGCAGCCGACCGGACAGGGGGCTGCTACCCTACGAGCAGTACTTC. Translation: CASSRPDRGLLPYEQYF. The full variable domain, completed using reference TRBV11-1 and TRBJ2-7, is EAEVAQSPRYKITEKSQAVAFWCDPISGHATLYWYRQILGQGPELLVQFQDESVVDDSQLPKDRFSAERLKGVDSTLKIQPAELGDSAMYLCASSRPDRGLLPYEQYFGPGTRLTVT.

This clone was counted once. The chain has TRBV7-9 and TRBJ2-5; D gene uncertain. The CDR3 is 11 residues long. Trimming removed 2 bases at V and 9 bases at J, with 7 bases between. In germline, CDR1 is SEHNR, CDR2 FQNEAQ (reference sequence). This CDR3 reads CASSLLGPQYF. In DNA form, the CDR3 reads TGTGCCAGCAGCTTATTGGGCCCCCAGTACTTC.

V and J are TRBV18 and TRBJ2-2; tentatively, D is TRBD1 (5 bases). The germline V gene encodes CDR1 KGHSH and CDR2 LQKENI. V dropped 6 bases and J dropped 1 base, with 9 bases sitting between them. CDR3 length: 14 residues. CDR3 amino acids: CASSPGQNTGELFF. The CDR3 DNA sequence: TGTGCCAGCTCCCCCGGACAGAACACCGGGGAGCTGTTTTTT.

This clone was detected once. The CDR3 loop is CASSQDWAGTMTEAFF. The CDR3 DNA reads as TGTGCCAGCAGCCAAGATTGGGCAGGAACTATGACTGAAGCTTTCTTT. This chain joins TRBV5-4 and TRBJ1-1, with no clear D. Germline V gene lookup returns CDR1 SGHNT and CDR2 YYREEE (reference sequence). V was cut by 4 bases and J by 5 bases, with 21 bases left in between. The length of the CDR3 is 16 residues.